Below are 9 T cell receptor beta chains sequenced from a single sample in a study of graft-versus-host responses after intestinal transplantation. The table came from immunoSEQ multiplex PCR; TCRdb's copy has only in-frame clones and leaves some out. The sample has about 20,000 clones, about half seen once. This sample comprised alloreactive CD4+ T cells from a mixed lymphocyte reaction culture, obtained before intestinal transplant. Subset of the sample: CFSE-low proliferating T cells sorted from approximately 6-day pre-transplant mixed lymphocyte reaction (GvH or HvG direction). The receptors shown here come from a human patient who received an intestinal transplant.

The chain is built from TRBV7-9 and TRBJ1-1, with 8 bases fitting TRBD1. V gave up 5 bases and J gave up 11 bases; unmatched junction bases: 4. CDR3 length: 11 residues. Germline V gene data show CDR1 as SEHNR and CDR2 as FQNEAQ (reference sequence). The chain's CDR3 is CASSTTGGAFF. CDR3 bases: TGTGCCAGCAGCACAACAGGGGGGGCTTTCTTT.

This chain links TRBV5-6 with TRBJ2-5; the match to TRBD1 covers 10 bases. Germline V gene lookup returns CDR1 SGHDT and CDR2 YYEEEE. Trimming took 1 base from V and 5 from J; bases not matched to a gene: 5. This CDR3 comprises 15 residues. CDR3 nucleotide sequence: TGTGCCAGCAGCTTGCGGACAGGGGGAGGGGAGACCCAGTACTTC. Translation: CASSLRTGGGETQYF.

V is TRBV6-1 and J is TRBJ2-7, with 8 bases lining up with TRBD1. Unmatched junction bases numbered 9, after V lost 6 bases and J lost 2 bases. Germline V gene lookup returns CDR1 MNHNS and CDR2 SASEGT. The CDR3 consists of 15 residues. The CDR3, as DNA: TGTGCCAGCAGAAAAACCGGGACAGGTCCCTACGAGCAGTACTTC. This sequence encodes CASRKTGTGPYEQYF.

Within the sample, this clone is medium-sized. The chain couples TRBV2 to TRBJ1-1; tentatively, D is TRBD1 (5 bases). CDR3 length: 13 amino acids. V lost 11 bases, J lost 0 bases, and 13 bases lay in between. Germline CDR1 reads SNHLY; CDR2 reads FYNNEI. In DNA form, the CDR3 reads TGTGCCGGTAGACAGCTCCTGAACACTGAAGCTTTCTTT. Translated: CAGRQLLNTEAFF.

The genes are TRBV18 and TRBJ1-6; possibly TRBD1 for D (5 bases). Germline assignment: CDR1 KGHSH and CDR2 LQKENI. Trimming removed 3 bases at V and 13 bases at J, with 16 bases between. This CDR3 contains 14 residues. Here the CDR3 reads CASSPTNGGAPLHF. In DNA form, the CDR3 reads TGTGCCAGCTCACCTACGAACGGGGGAGCGCCCCTCCACTTT.

This clone was counted once. J is TRBJ2-3 and V is TRBV19, with TRBD2 matching 12 bases. The CDR3 runs to 16 residues. Germline-derived CDR1 and CDR2 are LNHDA and SQIVND (reference sequence). Trimming took 4 bases from V and 0 from J; bases not matched to a gene: 2. In DNA, the CDR3 is TGTGCCAGTAGTAGGCTAGCGGGGGGGAGCACAGATACGCAGTATTTT. Translating it yields CASSRLAGGSTDTQYF. Full variable domain (remainder filled in from reference TRBV19 and TRBJ2-3): DGGITQSPKYLFRKEGQNVTLSCEQNLNHDAMYWYRQDPGQGLRLIYYSQIVNDFQKGDIAEGYSVSREKKESFPLTVTSAQKNPTAFYLCASSRLAGGSTDTQYFGPGTRLTVL.

V is TRBV6-6 and J is TRBJ2-3; TRBD1 aligns across 9 bases. The CDR3 extends over 15 amino acids. In germline, CDR1 is MNHNY, CDR2 SVGAGI (reference sequence). With V trimmed by 0 bases and J by 5 bases, 3 bases remained unmatched. Here the CDR3 DNA reads TGTGCCAGCAGTTACTCCGGGACAGGGCTAGATACGCAGTATTTT. Protein: CASSYSGTGLDTQYF.

The gene calls are TRBV6-5 and TRBJ2-7; weak D call: TRBD1 (5 bases). The CDR3 covers 13 residues. Trimming removed 8 bases at V and 9 bases at J, with 20 bases between. Germline V gene lookup returns CDR1 MNHEY and CDR2 SVGAGI. CDR3 nucleotides: TGTGCCAGCCTCGACAGCACCCGCCGCGGGCAGTACTTC. This translates into CASLDSTRRGQYF.

This clone was recorded a few times. The chain is built from TRBV29-1 and TRBJ2-1; TRBD2 agrees at 10 bases. The CDR3 has 15 amino acids. V shed 4 bases, J shed 4 bases, and the junction held 7 bases outside the gene matches. The germline gives CDR1 SQVTM, CDR2 ANQGSEA. CDR3 DNA sequence: TGCAGCGTTGCTAACCTAGCGGGGGCTTACAATGAGCAGTTCTTC. Its protein product is CSVANLAGAYNEQFF.